The clone carrying this TCR beta chain was counted at least ten times. Profiled with immunoSEQ multiplex PCR; TCRdb holds only in-frame clones, not every one. The sample holds 260,000 or so clones, around 84% seen once. Germline CDR1 is MNHNS and CDR2 is SASEGT. Trimming removed 0 bases from V and 1 base from J, with 6 bases in between. There are 14 residues in the CDR3. This sample was included in a study of blood T cell repertoires in COVID-19. The source is a man aged 18 to 29 who had recovered from COVID-19. Sequenced: PBMCs or T cells enriched from blood (not recorded which). V gene TRBV6-1 combines with J gene TRBJ1-1; no firm D call. CDR3 in amino acids: CASSEAVENTEAFF. CDR3 DNA sequence: TGTGCCAGCAGTGAAGCGGTAGAGAACACTGAAGCTTTCTTT.